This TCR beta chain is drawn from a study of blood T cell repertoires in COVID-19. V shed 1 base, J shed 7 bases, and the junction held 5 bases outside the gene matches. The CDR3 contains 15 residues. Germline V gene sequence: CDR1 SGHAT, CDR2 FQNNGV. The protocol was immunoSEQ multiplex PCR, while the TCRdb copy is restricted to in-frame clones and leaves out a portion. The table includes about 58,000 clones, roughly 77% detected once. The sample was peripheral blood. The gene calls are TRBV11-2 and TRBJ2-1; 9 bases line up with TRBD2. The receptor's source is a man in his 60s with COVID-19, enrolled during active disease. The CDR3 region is CASSLGAGGNNEQFF. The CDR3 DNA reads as TGTGCCAGCAGCTTAGGAGCGGGGGGAAATAATGAGCAGTTCTTC.